The 20 T cell receptor beta chains given below trace back to one sample, sequenced in a study of blood T cells in healthy people across ages. Primed by a sample-barcoded 5' primer and a J-beta primer mix, a second PCR proceeded for roughly 6 to 12 cycles. Via MiXCR, TCRdb re-called the 5' RACE reads, giving one row per CDR3 protein. This table has about 1.8 million distinct CDR3 sequences, roughly 50% appearing once. Source material: blood. These receptors came from a middle-aged woman in good health.

The V gene is TRBV3-1, the J gene TRBJ2-5, with TRBD2 matching 15 bases. V shed 8 bases, J shed 5 bases, and the junction held 9 bases outside the gene matches. The CDR3 contains 16 residues. Looked up from germline, CDR1 is LGHDT and CDR2 is YNNKEL (reference sequence). CDR3 bases: TGTGCCAGCTACCTCCGGACTAGCGGGGGGGCGGAGACCCAGTACTTC. It codes for CASYLRTSGGAETQYF.

This clonotype showed up just once. This sequence joins TRBV28 and TRBJ2-6; 7 bases align to TRBD1. V was pared by 5 bases and J by 2 bases, with 6 bases of the junction left unmatched. The CDR3 sequence is 16 residues long. Germline V gives CDR1 MDHEN, CDR2 SYDVKM. The CDR3 sequence is CASSPIDRAGANVLTF. As DNA, the CDR3 is TGTGCCAGCAGTCCAATAGACAGGGCTGGGGCCAACGTCCTGACTTTC. Full variable domain (remainder filled in from reference TRBV28 and TRBJ2-6): DVKVTQSSRYLVKRTGEKVFLECVQDMDHENMFWYRQDPGLGLRLIYFSYDVKMKEKGDIPEGYSVSREKKERFSLILESASTNQTSMYLCASSPIDRAGANVLTFGAGSRLTVL.

The CDR3 sequence: CSARRQGRTEAFF. The CDR3 bases are TGCAGTGCTCGCCGACAGGGGCGAACTGAAGCTTTCTTT. The rearrangement joins TRBV20-1 to TRBJ1-1; 8 bases are a match to TRBD1. Germline CDR1 and CDR2: DFQATT and SNEGSKA (reference sequence). V was clipped by 5 bases and J by 5 bases; unmatched bases: 7. The CDR3 contains 13 residues.

This clonotype has only a few counts. The rearrangement links TRBV27 to TRBJ2-5, with unresolved D. CDR1 MNHEY and CDR2 SMNVEV come from the germline V gene (reference sequence). Trimming cost V 0 bases and J 1 base, with 12 bases left between them. The CDR3 totals 16 residues. CDR3 sequence reads: CASSLSMAVAQETQYF. The CDR3 DNA follows: TGTGCCAGCAGTTTATCGATGGCAGTAGCCCAAGAGACCCAGTACTTC.

Details on this clonotype: An end of the junction differs from the germline gene, which may be a read error. The rearrangement joins TRBV7-7 to TRBJ2-4, with TRBD1 as a possible D gene (5 bases). The last part of the DNA fits TRBJ2-5 better; the J call may be wrong. The CDR3 loop spans 14 amino acids. Germline V lookup: CDR1 SSHAT, CDR2 FNYEAQ (reference sequence). CDR3 DNA: TGTGCTAGCAGCTCTCAGGGATTAGGGGAGACCCAGTACTTC. Translated: CASSSQGLGETQYF.

The gene calls are TRBV6-5 and TRBJ1-4; no reliable D call. Trimming left V 5 bases short and J 7 bases short, with 11 bases between. Germline V gene lookup returns CDR1 MNHEY and CDR2 SVGAGI. This CDR3 region has 13 residues. The CDR3 bases are TGTGCCAGCAGTACCCTCGGCCGTGAAAAACTGTTTTTT. Translation: CASSTLGREKLFF.

The chain couples TRBV29-1 to TRBJ2-3; D is unclear. Trimming pared 7 bases from V and 0 bases from J, leaving 14 bases between. The germline V gene encodes CDR1 SQVTM and CDR2 ANQGSEA. The CDR3 is made up of 14 amino acids. The CDR3: CSAEEIPSTDTQYF. CDR3 nucleotides: TGCAGCGCCGAGGAGATTCCTAGCACAGATACGCAGTATTTT.

DNA of the CDR3: TGTGCCAGCAGCCATCCCGGGACAGGGGGGAACACTGAAGCTTTCTTT. It is translated as CASSHPGTGGNTEAFF. The chain has TRBV13 and TRBJ1-1, with TRBD1 matching 11 bases. Germline V gene lookup returns CDR1 PRHDT and CDR2 FYEKMQ (reference sequence). The CDR3 extends over 16 amino acids. V trimming: 5 bases; J trimming: 1 base; junction bases outside the gene matches: 6.

This rearrangement joins TRBV15 to TRBJ2-5; D possibly uses TRBD1 or TRBD2 (7 bases each). This CDR3 is 15 amino acids long. Germline CDR1 and CDR2: LNHNV and YYDKDF (reference sequence). V gave up 4 bases and J gave up 11 bases, with 23 bases separating them. The CDR3 protein is CATSIQGGLYNEQYF. The CDR3 bases are TGTGCCACCAGCATCCAGGGGGGGCTATACAATGAGCAGTACTTC. The whole variable domain, filled in from reference TRBV15 and TRBJ2-5, reads DAMVIQNPRYQVTQFGKPVTLSCSQTLNHNVMYWYQQKSSQAPKLLFHYYDKDFNNEADTPDNFQSRRPNTSFCFLDIRSPGLGDTAMYLCATSIQGGLYNEQYFGPGTRLLVL.

This clonotype was counted between two and nine times. CDR3 in amino acids: CASTRGLAGGPMMNEQFF. The CDR3 nucleotides read TGTGCCAGCACCAGGGGACTAGCGGGGGGGCCGATGATGAATGAGCAGTTCTTC. The V call is TRBV6-1, the J call TRBJ2-1; TRBD2 agrees at 16 bases. V shed 7 bases, J shed 7 bases, and the junction held 13 bases outside the gene matches. Germline V gives CDR1 MNHNS, CDR2 SASEGT. This CDR3 has 18 amino acids.

The chain couples TRBV6-2 or TRBV6-3 to TRBJ2-1; 11 nucleotides align to TRBD2. Germline V CDR1 and CDR2: MNHEY, SVGEGT. V lost 0 bases, J lost 10 bases, and 11 bases stayed unmatched. This CDR3 is 17 amino acids long. The CDR3 loop reads CASSYSRLAGGWREQFF. The CDR3 coding sequence is TGTGCCAGCAGTTACTCGCGGCTAGCGGGGGGATGGAGGGAGCAGTTCTTC.

This sequence joins TRBV28 and TRBJ2-5; TRBD1 matches at 7 bases. In germline, CDR1 is MDHEN, CDR2 SYDVKM. This CDR3 contains 12 residues. J was trimmed by 12 bases and V by 2 bases; bases with no gene match: 6. CDR3 sequence (DNA): TGTGCCAGCAGTTTACAACAGGGGCCAAAGTACTTC. Translated, it gives CASSLQQGPKYF.

This clonotype was detected once. The chain has TRBV7-9 and TRBJ2-2; D remains unclear. The CDR3 has 14 amino acids. Germline CDR1 SEHNR, CDR2 FQNEAQ (reference sequence). The germline V and J ends were trimmed by 0 bases and 6 bases, with 8 bases remaining between them. The CDR3 region is CASSLAGRSGELFF. CDR3 sequence (DNA): TGTGCCAGCAGCTTAGCAGGACGCTCCGGGGAGCTGTTTTTT. The entire variable domain, with the rest obtained from reference TRBV7-9 and TRBJ2-2, is as follows: DTGVSQNPRHKITKRGQNVTFRCDPISEHNRLYWYRQTLGQGPEFLTYFQNEAQLEKSRLLSDRFSAERPKGSFSTLEIQRTEQGDSAMYLCASSLAGRSGELFFGEGSRLTVL.

Concerning this clonotype itself: A much larger clone is a single base away; this may be a read error. J is TRBJ2-1 and V is TRBV6-6, with 12 positions matching TRBD1. Looked up from germline, CDR1 is MNHNY and CDR2 is SVGAGI (reference sequence). Trimming removed 6 bases from V and 13 bases from J; junction bases left unmatched: 13. This CDR3 comprises 15 residues. The CDR3 DNA is TGTGCCAGCAGATCCCGGGACAGGGGGCAAGAGACCCAGTTCTTC. This gives the protein CASRSRDRGQETQFF.

This clonotype appeared a few times. The rearrangement links TRBV27 to TRBJ1-6, with D perhaps matching TRBD1 (5 bases). V lost 4 bases to trimming and J lost 3 bases, with 7 bases between them. This CDR3 region has 14 residues. The germline V gene encodes CDR1 MNHEY and CDR2 SMNVEV (reference sequence). In DNA, the CDR3 is TGTGCCAGCAGTTCAGGGCTCTATAATTCACCCCTCCACTTT. It translates to CASSSGLYNSPLHF.

This clonotype was seen more than once but under ten times. The gene calls are TRBV5-5 and TRBJ2-4, with TRBD1 matching 9 bases. The length of the CDR3 is 17 residues. J gave up 5 bases and V 0 bases, and 9 bases lay outside the gene matches. Germline V gene sequence: CDR1 SGHKS, CDR2 YYEKEE (reference sequence). CDR3 region: CASSLEPGTGRQNIQYF. DNA for the CDR3: TGTGCCAGCAGCTTGGAGCCCGGGACAGGGAGGCAAAACATTCAGTACTTC.

The gene calls are TRBV3-1 and TRBJ2-3, with TRBD2 identical over 9 bases. V shed 4 bases, J shed 7 bases, and the junction held 12 bases outside the gene matches. CDR1 is LGHDT, CDR2 YNNKEL, per germline (reference sequence). This CDR3 is 16 amino acids long. CDR3 amino acids: CASSPSRRGGPNTQYF. The DNA of the CDR3 is TGTGCCAGCAGCCCGAGTCGGCGGGGGGGCCCTAATACGCAGTATTTT.

The rearrangement joins TRBV4-2 to TRBJ1-1; D uncertain. The CDR3 extends over 15 amino acids. V was shortened by 4 bases and J by 1 base, with 13 bases between the two germline ends. CDR1 is LGHNA, CDR2 YNFKEQ, per germline. Here the CDR3 reads CASSPSPPGNTEAFF. Here the CDR3 DNA reads TGTGCCAGCAGCCCCTCCCCCCCGGGGAACACTGAAGCTTTCTTT.

This clonotype has a handful of counts. This sequence joins TRBV3-1 and TRBJ2-5; 7 positions match TRBD1. The DNA matches TRBJ2-7 better at its end, which makes the J call doubtful. CDR3 size: 17 residues. Germline V gives CDR1 LGHDT, CDR2 YNNKEL (reference sequence). The DNA for the CDR3 is TGTGCCAGCAGCCAAGAAATGAGGGGGCCCCCGACCTACGAGCAGTACTTC. Its translation: CASSQEMRGPPTYEQYF.

The chain is built from TRBV28 and TRBJ1-6; no firm D call. The V gene's germline CDR1 is MDHEN and CDR2 SYDVKM. This CDR3 has 16 residues. V lost 7 bases to trimming and J lost 5 bases, with 18 bases between them. The CDR3 DNA is TGTGCCAGCACCCAACTGGGCAGGACCGATAATTCACCCCTCCACTTT. Translating gives CASTQLGRTDNSPLHF.